The 9 T cell receptor beta chains given below trace back to one sample, sequenced in a study of blood T cell repertoires in COVID-19. Sequencing was performed with immunoSEQ multiplex PCR; in TCRdb, only in-frame clones are kept and a portion is missing. The sample lists fewer than 300,000 clones, around 85% occurring once. The sample taken for sequencing was peripheral blood. The receptors come from a human donor with COVID-19, enrolled during active disease. The donor label of this sample is uncertain.

The chain carries TRBV7-3 and TRBJ2-2; D call uncertain. The CDR3 contains 14 residues. Trimming took 4 bases from V and 5 from J, leaving 11 bases between them. Germline V gives CDR1 SGHTA, CDR2 FQGTGA. DNA of the CDR3: TGTGCCAGCAGCTCCTTAACTCGGACCGGGGAGCTGTTTTTT. This translates into CASSSLTRTGELFF.

This chain joins TRBV30 and TRBJ2-1, with TRBD2 matching over 14 bases. Germline CDR1 is GTSNPN and CDR2 is SVGIG (reference sequence). V lost 5 bases and J lost 5; bases outside the gene matches: 20. This CDR3 is 20 amino acids long. CDR3 amino acids: CAWSGTSGSTWSPHNNEQFF. The CDR3, as DNA: TGTGCCTGGTCCGGGACTAGCGGGAGCACGTGGTCGCCCCACAACAATGAGCAGTTCTTC.

The J gene is TRBJ2-7, the V gene TRBV7-9, with 7 bases matching TRBD1. This CDR3 has 14 residues. Germline values: CDR1 SEHNR, CDR2 FQNEAQ (reference sequence). With V trimmed by 3 bases and J by 5 bases, 7 bases remained unmatched. CDR3 sequence: CASSFGDRAHEQYF. The CDR3 nucleotides read TGTGCCAGCAGCTTTGGTGACAGGGCCCACGAGCAGTACTTC.

V usage is TRBV28 and J usage is TRBJ2-7, with D perhaps TRBD2 (5 bases). The CDR3 is 14 residues long. Trimming stripped 6 bases from V and 7 bases from J, with 19 bases between. Germline lookup yields CDR1 MDHEN and CDR2 SYDVKM. The CDR3 here is CASSRTELSGEQYF. The CDR3 nucleotides are TGTGCCAGCAGCCGTACGGAACTTTCGGGGGAGCAGTACTTC.

CDR3 DNA sequence: TGTGCCAGCAGGACTAGCGGGAGTGGCGAGACCCAGTACTTC. This translates into CASRTSGSGETQYF. V and J are TRBV13 and TRBJ2-5, with 12 bases fitting TRBD2. CDR1 is PRHDT, CDR2 FYEKMQ, per germline (reference sequence). J was trimmed by 5 bases and V by 6 bases; bases with no gene match: 4. CDR3 length equals 14 residues.

The CDR3 here is CATLNIDRGNSPLHF. In DNA, the CDR3 is TGTGCCACACTCAATATCGACAGGGGTAATTCACCCCTCCACTTT. The V gene is TRBV10-3, the J gene TRBJ1-6; 8 bases fit TRBD1. This CDR3 region has 15 residues. CDR1 is ENHRY, CDR2 SYGVKD, per germline. Germline trimming cut 10 bases from V and 6 bases from J; bases unmatched to any gene: 11.

V gene TRBV5-4 combines with J gene TRBJ2-2, with D maybe TRBD2 (5 bases). Looked up from germline, CDR1 is SGHNT and CDR2 is YYREEE (reference sequence). V shed 1 base and J shed 9 bases, with 10 bases lying between them. The CDR3 is 13 residues long. The CDR3 sequence: CASSLIGNRELFF. The CDR3 region has the DNA TGTGCCAGCAGCTTGATCGGGAACCGGGAGCTGTTTTTT.

The J gene is TRBJ1-2, the V gene TRBV3-1 (or the pseudogene TRBV3-2); 7 positions agree with TRBD1. CDR1 is LGHDT, CDR2 YNNKEL, per germline (reference sequence). This CDR3 spans 14 amino acids. Trimming at V came to 4 bases and at J to 14 bases, leaving 16 bases not matched to a gene. CDR3 coding DNA: TGTGCCAGCAGCCTCATGAGGGGGCGGGACGCTTCAACCTTC. The encoded protein is CASSLMRGRDASTF.

V gene TRBV5-8 combines with J gene TRBJ1-1, with TRBD1 as a possible D gene (6 bases). V dropped 9 bases and J dropped 0 bases, with 15 bases sitting between them. This CDR3 spans 14 amino acids. Germline assignment: CDR1 SGHTS and CDR2 YDEGEE. The CDR3: CATVTQGLNTEAFF. The CDR3 DNA reads TGTGCCACCGTAACCCAGGGGCTGAACACTGAAGCTTTCTTT.